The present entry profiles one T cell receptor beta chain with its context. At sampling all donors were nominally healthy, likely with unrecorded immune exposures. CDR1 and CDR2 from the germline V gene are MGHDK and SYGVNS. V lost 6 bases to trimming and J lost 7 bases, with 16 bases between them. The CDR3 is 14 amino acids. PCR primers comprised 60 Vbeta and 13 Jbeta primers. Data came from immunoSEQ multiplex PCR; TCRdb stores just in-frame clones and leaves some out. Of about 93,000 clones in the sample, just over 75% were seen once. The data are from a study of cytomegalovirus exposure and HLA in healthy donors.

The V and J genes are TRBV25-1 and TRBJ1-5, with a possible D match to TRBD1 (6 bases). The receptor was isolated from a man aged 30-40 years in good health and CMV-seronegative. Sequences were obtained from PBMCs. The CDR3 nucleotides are TGTGCCAGCAGGCAGGGGAGATTGGGACAGCCCCAGCATTTT. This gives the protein CASRQGRLGQPQHF.